The subject of this entry is one T cell receptor (beta chain). Symptom resolution, clearance, or two negative PCRs marked donors in Cohort 3 as recovered. The protocol was immunoSEQ multiplex PCR, while the TCRdb copy is restricted to in-frame clones and leaves out a portion. The sample comprises 150,000 to 200,000 clones, about four fifths of which are singletons, and 11% rests with the top ten. These data originate in a study of blood T cell repertoires in COVID-19. The CDR3 runs 15 residues. Germline V gene sequence: CDR1 MGHRA, CDR2 YSYEKL. V was cut by 1 base and J by 3 bases, with 12 bases left in between.

Source material: PBMCs or T cells enriched from blood (not recorded which). This chain uses TRBV4-1 with TRBJ1-2; possibly TRBD1 for D (5 bases). The receptor was derived from a man aged 50 to 59 who had recovered from COVID-19. CDR3 protein: CASSQAPGKDYGYTF. CDR3 sequence (DNA): TGCGCCAGCAGCCAAGCACCAGGGAAGGACTATGGCTACACCTTC.